Shown below are 18 T cell receptor beta chains from a single sample sequenced in a study of lymphopenia after photon versus proton radiotherapy. Generated by immunoSEQ multiplex PCR, the TCRdb table keeps only in-frame clones and is missing some. The sample includes 65,000 to 70,000 clones, roughly 88% seen only once; the top ten take approximately 2.6%. The input for sequencing was peripheral blood, taken from a patient treated with photon-based radiotherapy. These receptors all stem from an older woman with pancreatic cancer.

The chain is built from TRBV20-1 and TRBJ1-2; D remains unclear. V lost 5 bases to trimming and J lost 8 bases, with 12 bases between them. Germline values: CDR1 DFQATT, CDR2 SNEGSKA (reference sequence). The CDR3 sequence is 11 residues long. CDR3 region: CSAEWELGYTF. The CDR3 DNA is TGCAGTGCTGAGTGGGAACTAGGCTACACCTTC.

V is TRBV5-1 and J is TRBJ2-5; D is possibly TRBD1 (6 bases). The J call may be mistaken, given a closer DNA end match to TRBJ2-7. The germline V gene encodes CDR1 SGHRS and CDR2 YFSETQ. There are 14 residues in the CDR3. The CDR3 loop reads CASSLGGGYYEQYF. DNA for the CDR3: TGCGCCAGCAGCTTGGGAGGGGGTTACTACGAGCAGTACTTC.

The chain employs TRBV4-2 and TRBJ2-2; 7 nucleotides agree with TRBD2. The length of the CDR3 is 17 residues. V lost 4 bases and J lost 5; bases outside the gene matches: 13. Germline V gene lookup returns CDR1 LGHNA and CDR2 YNFKEQ. This CDR3 is CASSPRPGGRETGELFF. In DNA form, the CDR3 reads TGTGCCAGCAGCCCCCGCCCGGGCGGGCGGGAGACCGGGGAGCTGTTTTTT.

The chain joins TRBV4-1 to TRBJ2-2; D is perhaps TRBD2 (6 bases). Per germline, CDR1 MGHRA and CDR2 YSYEKL. The germline V and J ends were trimmed by 0 bases and 0 bases, with 11 bases remaining between them. The CDR3 totals 17 residues. The CDR3 DNA reads as TGCGCCAGCAGCCAAGATCATACTAGCTCGAACACCGGGGAGCTGTTTTTT. As protein: CASSQDHTSSNTGELFF.

The genes are TRBV2 and TRBJ2-5, with D maybe TRBD1 (6 bases). With 7 bases removed from V and 3 bases from J, the gap between germline ends came to 6 bases. The CDR3 is made up of 11 amino acids. Looked up from germline, CDR1 is SNHLY and CDR2 is FYNNEI. Here the CDR3 DNA reads TGTGCCAGCAAGGGGGAAGAGACCCAGTACTTC. Translated, it gives CASKGEETQYF.

The rearrangement joins TRBV6-5 to TRBJ1-3; D remains ambiguous. The CDR3 is made up of 15 amino acids. Looked up from germline, CDR1 is MNHEY and CDR2 is SVGAGI. V dropped 0 bases and J dropped 0 bases, with 6 bases sitting between them. The CDR3 bases are TGTGCCAGCAGTTACTCGATCAACTCTGGAAACACCATATATTTT. It specifies CASSYSINSGNTIYF.

This sequence joins TRBV13 and TRBJ2-5, with D uncertain. Trimming removed 8 bases from V and 1 base from J, with 8 bases in between. CDR1 and CDR2 (germline): PRHDT, FYEKMQ (reference sequence). The CDR3 is 12 residues long. The CDR3 bases are TGTGCCAGCTGTCAAAGCCAAGAGACCCAGTACTTC. It codes for CASCQSQETQYF. The full variable domain, its missing parts supplied by reference TRBV13 and TRBJ2-5, is AAGVIQSPRHLIKEKRETATLKCYPIPRHDTVYWYQQGPGQDPQFLISFYEKMQSDKGSIPDRFSAQQFSDYHSELNMSSLELGDSALYFCASCQSQETQYFGPGTRLLVL.

The rearrangement uses TRBV5-6 and TRBJ2-3; 12 nucleotides match TRBD2. V was pared by 3 bases and J by 2 bases, with 4 bases of the junction left unmatched. The CDR3 is 16 amino acids. Germline V gene lookup returns CDR1 SGHDT and CDR2 YYEEEE. CDR3 in DNA: TGTGCCAGCAGCTGGCGGACTAGCGGGGTCACAGATACGCAGTATTTT. Amino acids: CASSWRTSGVTDTQYF.

This chain connects TRBV11-3 to TRBJ2-1; 7 bases agree with TRBD2. CDR3 size: 15 residues. J lost 7 bases, V lost 4 bases, and 10 bases had no gene match. Germline V gene sequence: CDR1 SGHNT, CDR2 YENEEA. CDR3 sequence: CASSSRGSAGNEQFF. The CDR3 nucleotides are TGTGCCAGCAGCTCCCGCGGGAGTGCGGGGAATGAGCAGTTCTTC.

The chain couples TRBV5-1 to TRBJ2-3, with 13 bases identical to TRBD2. The CDR3 has 18 amino acids. The trim removed 3 bases at V and 4 bases at J, leaving 11 bases unmatched. Germline lookup yields CDR1 SGHRS and CDR2 YFSETQ. CDR3 sequence: CASSSGLAGLGGPDTQYF. The CDR3 DNA reads TGCGCCAGCAGCTCGGGACTAGCGGGACTAGGAGGCCCAGATACGCAGTATTTT.

V usage is TRBV27 and J usage is TRBJ2-7, with D unresolved. This CDR3 contains 13 residues. Germline V lookup: CDR1 MNHEY, CDR2 SMNVEV (reference sequence). V was pared by 2 bases and J by 1 base, with 6 bases between. CDR3 coding DNA: TGTGCCAGCAGTTTAGGGCAATCCTACGAGCAGTACTTC. Translation: CASSLGQSYEQYF.

This sequence joins TRBV28 and TRBJ2-1; D gene ambiguous. Trimming took 8 bases from V and 9 from J, leaving 5 bases between them. CDR1 is MDHEN, CDR2 SYDVKM, per germline. The CDR3 totals 9 residues. CDR3 sequence reads: CASWGEQFF. The DNA for the CDR3 is TGTGCCAGCTGGGGTGAGCAGTTCTTC.

The chain is built from TRBV10-3 and TRBJ1-2; D is perhaps TRBD1 (6 bases). The V end lost 0 bases, the J end lost 0 bases, and 8 bases lay between the germline ends. Germline assignment: CDR1 ENHRY and CDR2 SYGVKD. The CDR3 spans 15 residues. Here the CDR3 DNA reads TGTGCCATCAGTGAGTCAAGGACAGCTAACTATGGCTACACCTTC. This codes for CAISESRTANYGYTF.

The chain recombines TRBV29-1 with TRBJ2-7; perhaps D is TRBD1 or TRBD2 (8 bases each). Germline values: CDR1 SQVTM, CDR2 ANQGSEA. The CDR3 is 17 residues long. V was pared by 5 bases and J by 5 bases, with 28 bases between. CDR3 coding DNA: TGCAGCGTTTCCGGGACAGGTGATCCTACTAGCGGACACGAGCAGTACTTC. Its translation is CSVSGTGDPTSGHEQYF.

In DNA form, the CDR3 reads TGTGCCAGCTCACCACTTCAGGGGGCTAGAAATGAGCAGTTCTTC. As protein: CASSPLQGARNEQFF. The rearrangement links TRBV18 to TRBJ2-1, with 8 positions matching TRBD1. The CDR3 totals 15 residues. Per germline, CDR1 KGHSH and CDR2 LQKENI. The V segment lost 1 base and the J segment 7 bases; nucleotides outside the gene matches: 6.

This chain connects TRBV6-6 to TRBJ1-5; TRBD1 is a possible D gene (6 bases). The V and J ends lost 4 bases and 1 base respectively, with 11 bases between them. This CDR3 region has 15 residues. Germline loops: CDR1 MNHNY, CDR2 SVGAGI (reference sequence). The CDR3 sequence is CASSWGTSSNQPQHF. As DNA, the CDR3 is TGTGCCAGCAGTTGGGGGACATCCAGCAATCAGCCCCAGCATTTT.

This chain joins TRBV12-5 and TRBJ1-2; D ambiguous. Trimming left V 1 base short and J 4 bases short, with 10 bases between. This CDR3 is built from 14 residues. Looked up from germline, CDR1 is LGHNT and CDR2 is FRNRAP. The CDR3: CASGLDTGSYGYTF. In DNA form, the CDR3 reads TGTGCTAGTGGTTTGGACACGGGAAGCTATGGCTACACCTTC. Drawing the rest from reference TRBV12-5 and TRBJ1-2, the complete variable domain is DARVTQTPRHKVTEMGQEVTMRCQPILGHNTVFWYRQTMMQGLELLAYFRNRAPLDDSGMPKDRFSAEMPDATLATLKIQPSEPRDSAVYFCASGLDTGSYGYTFGSGTRLTVV.

V and J are TRBV29-1 and TRBJ2-5; D remains unclear. The J call may be mistaken, given a closer DNA end match to TRBJ2-7. Germline V gene sequence: CDR1 SQVTM, CDR2 ANQGSEA. The CDR3 totals 12 residues. The CDR3 loop reads CSVAVPPYEQYF. The CDR3 bases are TGCAGCGTTGCCGTCCCACCCTACGAGCAGTACTTC.